One sample yielded the 15 T cell receptor beta chains listed below, sequenced in a study of OX40 agonist ivuxolimab in advanced cancers. Sequenced by immunoSEQ multiplex PCR; TCRdb stores in-frame clones only, minus some. The table lists roughly 72,000 clones, about 84% of them singletons. Source: CD4+ or CD8+ T cells sorted from blood, taken in a trial of the OX40 agonist ivuxolimab. Source of these receptors: an adult with an advanced solid tumor such as melanoma, head and neck, liver or kidney cancer.

The chain uses TRBV6-5 and TRBJ2-6; 11 bases match TRBD2. The CDR3 is made up of 15 amino acids. Per the germline V gene, CDR1 is MNHEY and CDR2 is SVGAGI. V lost 6 bases, J lost 3 bases, and 1 base stayed unmatched. The CDR3: CASRLAGVGANVLTF. Here the CDR3 DNA reads TGTGCCAGCAGACTAGCGGGGGTTGGGGCCAACGTCCTGACTTTC.

This rearrangement joins TRBV5-6 to TRBJ1-6; D unclear. V lost 2 bases and J 11 bases, leaving 11 bases between the germline ends. The CDR3 has 13 amino acids. Germline lookup yields CDR1 SGHDT and CDR2 YYEEEE. CDR3 sequence (DNA): TGTGCCAGCAGCTTAGGACGGTGGCCACCCCTCCACTTT. It codes for CASSLGRWPPLHF.

The chain has TRBV18 and TRBJ1-3, with 9 bases aligning to TRBD1. V shed 2 bases and J 3 bases; nucleotides not matched to a gene: 14. The CDR3 has 19 amino acids. The germline V gene encodes CDR1 KGHSH and CDR2 LQKENI. The CDR3 nucleotides read TGTGCCAGCTCACCAACTCCCGGGACAGGGACCTCAGTTGGAAACACCATATATTTT. Its translation is CASSPTPGTGTSVGNTIYF.

The chain carries TRBV6-5 and TRBJ2-2; TRBD2 matches 11 bases. Germline CDR1 MNHEY, CDR2 SVGAGI. The CDR3 length is 15 residues. Trimming removed 7 bases from V and 7 bases from J; junction bases left unmatched: 8. The CDR3 DNA reads as TGTGCCAGCAAAAGACTAGCGGGATTTAACGGGGAGCTGTTTTTT. Encoded protein: CASKRLAGFNGELFF.

V gene TRBV2 combines with J gene TRBJ2-3; 10 bases match TRBD2. Unmatched junction bases numbered 5, after V lost 10 bases and J lost 4 bases. Germline lookup yields CDR1 SNHLY and CDR2 FYNNEI. The CDR3 is 13 amino acids. This CDR3 is CATGTSVSDTQYF. In DNA form, the CDR3 reads TGTGCCACCGGGACTAGCGTTTCAGATACGCAGTATTTT.

This sequence joins TRBV7-9 and TRBJ2-1; D uncertain. The length of the CDR3 is 15 residues. V shed 2 bases and J shed 6 bases, with 14 bases lying between them. Per the germline V gene, CDR1 is SEHNR and CDR2 is FQNEAQ (reference sequence). The CDR3 sequence: CASSLSRYRVNEQFF. CDR3 nucleotide sequence: TGTGCCAGCAGCTTATCTCGCTACCGGGTCAATGAGCAGTTCTTC.

This clone was seen only once. The chain has TRBV9 and TRBJ2-7; 8 bases agree with TRBD1. The germline V gene encodes CDR1 SGDLS and CDR2 YYNGEE. With V trimmed by 4 bases and J by 2 bases, 8 bases remained unmatched. This CDR3 is 15 amino acids long. CDR3 DNA sequence: TGTGCCAGCAGCCCTTGGGACAGGACGACCTACGAGCAGTACTTC. It translates to CASSPWDRTTYEQYF.

The chain links TRBV7-2 to TRBJ2-3, with 8 positions matching TRBD2. This CDR3 is built from 16 residues. V gave up 2 bases and J gave up 4 bases; unmatched junction bases: 8. Germline V lookup: CDR1 SGHTA, CDR2 FQGNSA. CDR3 nucleotides: TGTGCCAGCAGCTTATTTGGCGGGAGGACGGCAGATACGCAGTATTTT. As protein: CASSLFGGRTADTQYF.

The chain has TRBV6-5 and TRBJ1-2; D remains unclear. The CDR3 totals 15 residues. Germline lookup yields CDR1 MNHEY and CDR2 SVGAGI. V shed 5 bases and J shed 3 bases, with 16 bases lying between them. DNA of the CDR3: TGTGCCAGCAGTAGTCCGCCTTACCTCTACTATGGCTACACCTTC. Encoded protein: CASSSPPYLYYGYTF.

This chain uses TRBV30 with TRBJ2-3, with 9 bases that match TRBD2. The CDR3 loop spans 15 amino acids. V lost 1 base to trimming and J lost 0 bases; unmatched junction nucleotides: 2. The germline CDR1 and CDR2 sequences are GTSNPN and SVGIG (reference sequence). The CDR3 spells CAWSDSGRSTDTQYF. The CDR3 bases are TGTGCCTGGAGTGATAGCGGGAGAAGCACAGATACGCAGTATTTT.

The rearrangement uses TRBV5-6 and TRBJ2-1; the D is unclear. V was clipped by 7 bases and J by 0 bases, with 11 bases between them. The CDR3 has 14 amino acids. The germline gives CDR1 SGHDT, CDR2 YYEEEE. This CDR3 reads CASARGGSYNEQFF. CDR3 in DNA: TGTGCCAGCGCCCGCGGCGGCTCCTACAATGAGCAGTTCTTC.

The chain joins TRBV5-1 to TRBJ2-5; TRBD2 aligns across 7 bases. The J call is in doubt because the DNA end fits TRBJ2-7 better. Germline CDR1 SGHRS, CDR2 YFSETQ. The CDR3 is 16 amino acids. In nucleotides, the CDR3 is TGCGCCAGCAGCCACGGAGCTAGCGGTTCCAGAGGCGAGCAGTACTTC. Translation gives CASSHGASGSRGEQYF.

The rearrangement uses TRBV9 and TRBJ1-1; D might be TRBD1 (6 bases). Trimming removed 3 bases from V and 0 bases from J, with 6 bases in between. The CDR3 sequence is 13 residues long. CDR1 and CDR2 from the germline V gene are SGDLS and YYNGEE. CDR3 amino acids: CASSGQVNTEAFF. The CDR3 nucleotides read TGTGCCAGCAGCGGACAGGTGAACACTGAAGCTTTCTTT. Looking up the rest from reference TRBV9 and TRBJ1-1 gives the full variable domain: DSGVTQTPKHLITATGQRVTLRCSPRSGDLSVYWYQQSLDQGLQFLIQYYNGEERAKGNILERFSAQQFPDLHSELNLSSLELGDSALYFCASSGQVNTEAFFGQGTRLTVV.

The chain recombines TRBV5-5 with TRBJ2-3; tentatively, D is TRBD2 (6 bases). Deletions cut 0 bases from V and 2 bases from J, with 10 bases between. This CDR3 is 15 amino acids long. Germline CDR1 is SGHKS and CDR2 is YYEKEE (reference sequence). As DNA, the CDR3 is TGTGCCAGCAGCTTGGTGGGAGGATTCACAGATACGCAGTATTTT. It translates to CASSLVGGFTDTQYF. The full variable domain, with the rest looked up from reference TRBV5-5 and TRBJ2-3, is DAGVTQSPTHLIKTRGQQVTLRCSPISGHKSVSWYQQVLGQGPQFIFQYYEKEERGRGNFPDRFSARQFPNYSSELNVNALLLGDSALYLCASSLVGGFTDTQYFGPGTRLTVL.

The CDR3, as DNA: TGTGCCAGCAGCTTAGTATGGCAGTCCGAGCAGTACTTC. Encoded protein: CASSLVWQSEQYF. The V and J genes are TRBV11-2 and TRBJ2-7, with D unresolved. V shed 1 base and J shed 6 bases, with 10 bases lying between them. CDR1 and CDR2 from the germline V gene are SGHAT and FQNNGV. This CDR3 is 13 amino acids long.